This T cell receptor (beta chain) was profiled in a study of Tregs in tolerant kidney transplant recipients. Study results and caveats: Validation in larger populations is needed because few patients were studied. Some patients' samples used different primers over time, so nucleotide sequences weren't comparable.

Concerning this clone itself: Its target is unknown.

With 5 bases clipped from V and 6 bases from J, the junction kept 7 bases outside the gene matches. The length of the CDR3 is 14 residues. Per the germline V gene, CDR1 is SGHTA and CDR2 is FQGTGA. Mixed chimerism was transient after nonmyeloablative marrow transplants from related graft donors. Thawed PBMCs were FACS-sorted into unstimulated CD4+CD25+CD127- regulatory T cells, CD4+CD25- non-regulatory cells, CD4 and CD8 cells. Clones were sequenced by immunoSEQ multiplex PCR, and TCRdb holds only the in-frame ones, with some missing. The sample lists roughly 70,000 clones, about 90% seen once, with 3.5% to 4.5% in the top ten.

This sample comprised CD4+ T cells from blood (PBMCs), obtained 6 months after the transplant. The clonotype originates from a human patient who received a combined kidney and bone marrow transplant. Some T cells may have come from the graft donor. The chain recombines TRBV7-3 with TRBJ1-2, with 9 nucleotides matching TRBD1. This chain's CDR3 is CASSPGTGIHGYTF. The CDR3 coding sequence is TGTGCCAGCAGCCCCGGGACAGGGATCCATGGCTACACCTTC.